This T cell receptor (beta chain) was identified during a study of Ad26.COV2.S vaccination and SARS-CoV-2 variants. As to this clone: Antigen: not known.

Profiled with immunoSEQ multiplex PCR; TCRdb holds only in-frame clones, not every one. The sample shows about half a million clones, 89% of them seen only once. Stated treatment: roughly 19 received Ad26.COV2.S at low or high dose, single or two shots; about 5 received placebo; per-sample allocation not given. Sampling happened 63 days after the first vaccine or placebo injection. The administered vaccine (an Ad26 vector) expressed Wuhan-strain SARS-CoV-2 spike. General study points: Responses of spike-specific T cells (both CD8+ and CD4+) reportedly showed substantial breadth after vaccination.

In germline, CDR1 is SGHRS, CDR2 YFSETQ. The CDR3 totals 13 residues. V was trimmed by 4 bases and J by 2 bases, leaving 9 bases between them. The sample in question was peripheral blood, obtained in a trial of Ad26.COV2.S vaccine versus placebo. J is TRBJ2-5 and V is TRBV5-1; a possible D gene is TRBD1 (6 bases). This TCR derives from a person between 18 and 60 years old who received the Ad26.COV2.S COVID-19 vaccine or a placebo. In DNA, the CDR3 is TGCGCCAGCAGCCACGGACAGCAAGAGACCCAGTACTTC. It specifies CASSHGQQETQYF.